This T cell receptor beta chain stems from a study of shared clonotypes between healthy human individuals. Whole-study context: Each donor's CD8 memory used one plate, CD8 naive two, each CD4 subset three. Study-level findings and limits: Only blood was sampled, and tissue TCR repertoires likely differ from blood ones. Sorted-subset sequencing, rarefaction showed, was incomplete despite large depth.

Positive CCR7 selection of CD45RO-negative cells yielded the naive CD8 cells, and terminally differentiated effector memory CD45RA+ cells were excluded. Per sorted-subset replicate PCR, input was approximately 200 ng DNA, representing tens of thousands of T cell genomes. TCRdb's table, derived via immunoSEQ multiplex PCR, lists solely in-frame clones and lacks some. Altogether millions of clones are present, just under 95% being singletons, with the ten largest covering about 1.1%. In its sample, this clone was seen a few times. Its target is not known. The same CDR3 can be traced to other DNA sequences in this sample. The sequencing sample was made of naive CD8+ T cells sorted from blood. The sequence was collected from a man aged 18 to 29 in good health.

CDR3 nucleotide sequence: TGTGCCAGCAGCTTGGGGGGTTACGAGCAGTACTTC. Amino acids: CASSLGGYEQYF. The genes are TRBV5-4 and TRBJ2-7; unclear D gene. The germline gives CDR1 SGHNT, CDR2 YYREEE (reference sequence). This CDR3 is 12 amino acids long. The germline V and J ends were trimmed by 0 bases and 4 bases, with 5 bases remaining between them. Drawing the rest from reference TRBV5-4 and TRBJ2-7, the complete variable domain is ETGVTQSPTHLIKTRGQQVTLRCSSQSGHNTVSWYQQALGQGPQFIFQYYREEENGRGNFPPRFSGLQFPNYSSELNVNALELDDSALYLCASSLGGYEQYFGPGTRLTVT.